This paragraph reports one T cell receptor (beta chain). Only in-frame clones appear in the TCRdb table, and some are missing; sequencing was by immunoSEQ multiplex PCR. The repertoire holds about 100,000 clones, 96% seen once, with 0.21% in the top ten. The data were obtained in a study of technical replicates of blood from several donors. V was shortened by 0 bases and J by 8 bases, with 13 bases between the two germline ends. Germline CDR1 and CDR2: MRHNA and SNTAGT. The CDR3 runs to 14 residues. The chain has TRBV6-4 and TRBJ1-2, with D perhaps matching TRBD1 (5 bases). The sample taken for sequencing was T cells isolated from PBMCs. The receptor's source is a human donor in good health. The CDR3 reads CASSDSRRGRGYTF. CDR3 DNA: TGTGCCAGCAGTGACTCAAGGAGGGGTCGAGGCTACACCTTC.